This entry lists 8 T cell receptor beta chains sequenced from one sample in a study of blood T cell repertoires in COVID-19. Only in-frame clones appear in the TCRdb table, and some are missing; sequencing was by immunoSEQ multiplex PCR. The sample includes 65,000 to 75,000 clones, about four fifths of them seen just once. Sequencing input: peripheral blood. The receptor set was obtained from a man between 65 and 85 years old with acute or convalescent COVID-19.

This clone was counted between two and nine times. The rearrangement uses TRBV27 and TRBJ2-7; D is unresolved. Deletions cut 2 bases from V and 0 bases from J, with 8 bases between. Germline V gene sequence: CDR1 MNHEY, CDR2 SMNVEV (reference sequence). CDR3 size: 14 residues. The CDR3: CASSLRSYSYEQYF. The CDR3 nucleotides read TGTGCCAGCAGTTTAAGGAGTTACTCCTACGAGCAGTACTTC.

This clone was detected only a few times. The chain links TRBV25-1 to TRBJ2-5; D may be TRBD2 (5 bases). The V gene lost 4 bases and the J gene lost 5 bases, with 11 bases spanning the gap. CDR3 size: 13 residues. CDR1 and CDR2 (germline): MGHDK, SYGVNS. In DNA form, the CDR3 reads TGTGCCAGCAGTGTAAGCGGAACGGAGACCCAGTACTTC. It specifies CASSVSGTETQYF.

The chain has TRBV5-1 and TRBJ2-1; possible D gene TRBD2, 7 bases. The CDR3 is made up of 15 amino acids. V was cut by 6 bases and J by 2 bases, with 15 bases left in between. Germline assignment: CDR1 SGHRS and CDR2 YFSETQ. As DNA, the CDR3 is TGCGCCAGCACCCTCGAGGGGGGGACCTACAATGAGCAGTTCTTC. This codes for CASTLEGGTYNEQFF.

Details on this clone: One end of the junction varies from germline; a read error may be responsible. This sequence joins TRBV4-1 and TRBJ2-7; 8 bases line up with TRBD1. The CDR3 is made up of 18 amino acids. Germline V CDR1 and CDR2: MGHRA, YSYEKL. The CDR3 DNA is TGCGCCAGCACCCAAGAAGATTTAAGCCTGGGACAGGAATACGAGCAGTACTTC. Encoded protein: CASTQEDLSLGQEYEQYF.

This sequence joins TRBV3-1 (or the pseudogene TRBV3-2) and TRBJ1-1, with TRBD1 identical over 9 bases. Germline CDR1 is LGHDT and CDR2 is YNNKEL (reference sequence). V shed 3 bases, J shed 4 bases, and the junction held 6 bases outside the gene matches. The CDR3 length is 15 residues. DNA for the CDR3: TGTGCCAGCAGCCAGGGGGGACAGGGAGTCACTGAAGCTTTCTTT. This encodes CASSQGGQGVTEAFF.

V gene TRBV2 combines with J gene TRBJ2-4; no clear D gene. CDR1 is SNHLY, CDR2 FYNNEI, per germline. The CDR3 consists of 12 residues. V lost 4 bases and J lost 8, with 9 bases in between. CDR3 nucleotides: TGTGCCAGCAGTGGTCCTCGGGACATTCAGTACTTC. This encodes CASSGPRDIQYF. The variable domain in full, with the rest retrieved from reference TRBV2 and TRBJ2-4, is EPEVTQTPSHQVTQMGQEVILRCVPISNHLYFYWYRQILGQKVEFLVSFYNNEISEKSEIFDDQFSVERPDGSNFTLKIRSTKLEDSAMYFCASSGPRDIQYFGAGTRLSVL.

The rearrangement uses TRBV5-1 and TRBJ1-5; D possibly corresponds to TRBD1 (5 bases). The ends were cut back, 0 bases at V and 0 bases at J, with 10 bases in the middle. The CDR3 length is 16 residues. Germline values: CDR1 SGHRS, CDR2 YFSETQ. Here the CDR3 reads CASSLEGRDSNQPQHF. CDR3 DNA: TGCGCCAGCAGCTTGGAGGGCAGGGATAGCAATCAGCCCCAGCATTTT.

In DNA form, the CDR3 reads TGTGCCAGCAGTCTGTCGGACAGGGGTAACACTGAAGCTTTCTTT. Encoded protein: CASSLSDRGNTEAFF. This chain links TRBV27 with TRBJ1-1; 9 nucleotides line up with TRBD1. There are 15 residues in the CDR3. Trimming at V came to 5 bases and at J to 2 bases, leaving 6 bases not matched to a gene. CDR1 MNHEY and CDR2 SMNVEV come from the germline V gene (reference sequence).